The 3 T cell receptor beta chains reported below all come from one sample, sequenced in a study of blood T cell repertoires in COVID-19. Sequenced by immunoSEQ multiplex PCR; TCRdb stores in-frame clones only, minus some. Here the sample spans about 140,000 clones, 84% being singletons. Sequencing was done on a sample of PBMCs or T cells enriched from blood (not recorded which). These receptors were collected from a woman younger than 30 who had been exposed to COVID-19.

This clone was counted once. The rearrangement uses TRBV2 and TRBJ1-2; D remains unclear. This CDR3 has 14 residues. V was clipped by 4 bases and J by 5 bases, with 14 bases between them. Germline loops: CDR1 SNHLY, CDR2 FYNNEI. CDR3 DNA: TGTGCCAGCAGTGCGGTCAGCGAGGGATATGGCTACACCTTC. Amino acid sequence: CASSAVSEGYGYTF. The complete variable domain, with remaining parts taken from reference TRBV2 and TRBJ1-2, reads EPEVTQTPSHQVTQMGQEVILRCVPISNHLYFYWYRQILGQKVEFLVSFYNNEISEKSEIFDDQFSVERPDGSNFTLKIRSTKLEDSAMYFCASSAVSEGYGYTFGSGTRLTVV.

The CDR3 DNA reads as TGTGCCAGTAGTATTTCCATCAGGGGTCCATATGAAAAACTGTTTTTT. This gives the protein CASSISIRGPYEKLFF. V usage is TRBV19 and J usage is TRBJ1-4; tentatively, D is TRBD1 (6 bases). This CDR3 is 16 amino acids long. Germline CDR1 LNHDA, CDR2 SQIVND (reference sequence). V lost 3 bases, J lost 6 bases, and 17 bases lay in between.

This sequence joins TRBV5-4 and TRBJ2-1, with 15 bases identical to TRBD2. Looked up from germline, CDR1 is SGHNT and CDR2 is YYREEE (reference sequence). This CDR3 contains 15 residues. Trimming took 3 bases from V and 12 from J; bases not matched to a gene: 7. The CDR3 bases are TGTGCCAGCAGCTCCGGGACTAGCGGGAGGAGGGGGCAGTTCTTC. Protein product: CASSSGTSGRRGQFF.